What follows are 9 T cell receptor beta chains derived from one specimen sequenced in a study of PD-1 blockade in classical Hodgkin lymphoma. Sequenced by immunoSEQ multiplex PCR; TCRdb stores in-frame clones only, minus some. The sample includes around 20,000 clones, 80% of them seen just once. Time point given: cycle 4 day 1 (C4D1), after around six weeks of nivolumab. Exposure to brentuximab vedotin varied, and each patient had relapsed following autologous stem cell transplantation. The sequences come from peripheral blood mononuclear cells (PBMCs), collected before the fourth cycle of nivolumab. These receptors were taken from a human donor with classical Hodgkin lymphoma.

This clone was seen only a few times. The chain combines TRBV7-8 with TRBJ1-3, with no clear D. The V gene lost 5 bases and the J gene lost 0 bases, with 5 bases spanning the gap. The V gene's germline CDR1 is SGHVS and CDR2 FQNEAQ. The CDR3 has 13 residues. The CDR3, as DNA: TGTGCCAGCAGCCGGGACTCTGGAAACACCATATATTTT. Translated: CASSRDSGNTIYF.

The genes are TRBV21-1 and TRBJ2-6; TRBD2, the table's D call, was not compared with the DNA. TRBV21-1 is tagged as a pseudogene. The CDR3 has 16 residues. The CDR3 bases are TGTGCCAGCAGCAAATGTACGGGAGCTGGGGCCAACGTCCTGACTTTC. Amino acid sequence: CASSKCTGAGANVLTF.

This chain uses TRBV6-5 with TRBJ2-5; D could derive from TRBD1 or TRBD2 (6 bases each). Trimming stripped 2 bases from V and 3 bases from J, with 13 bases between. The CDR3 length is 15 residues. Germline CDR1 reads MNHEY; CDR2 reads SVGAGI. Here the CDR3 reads CASSYGGQGKETQYF. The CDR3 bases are TGTGCCAGCAGTTACGGGGGGCAGGGGAAAGAGACCCAGTACTTC.

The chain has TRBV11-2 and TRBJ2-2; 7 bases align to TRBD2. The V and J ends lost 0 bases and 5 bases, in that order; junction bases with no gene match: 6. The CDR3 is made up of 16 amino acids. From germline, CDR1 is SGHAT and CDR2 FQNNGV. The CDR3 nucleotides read TGTGCCAGCAGCTTAGAGGGCGGGAGTGGGACCGGGGAGCTGTTTTTT. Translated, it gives CASSLEGGSGTGELFF.

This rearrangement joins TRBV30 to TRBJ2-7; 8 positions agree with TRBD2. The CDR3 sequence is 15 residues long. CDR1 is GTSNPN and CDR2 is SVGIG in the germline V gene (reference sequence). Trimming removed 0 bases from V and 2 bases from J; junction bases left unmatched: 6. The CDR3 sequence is CAWSVRGSGTYEQYF. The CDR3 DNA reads TGTGCCTGGAGTGTTCGCGGTAGCGGGACCTACGAGCAGTACTTC.

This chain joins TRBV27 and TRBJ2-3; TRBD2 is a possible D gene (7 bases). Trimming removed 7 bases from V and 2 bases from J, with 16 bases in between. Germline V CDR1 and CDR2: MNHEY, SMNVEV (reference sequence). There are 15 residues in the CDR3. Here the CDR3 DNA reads TGTGCCAGCACCATAGGGGGGGCCTTCACAGATACGCAGTATTTT. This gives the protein CASTIGGAFTDTQYF.

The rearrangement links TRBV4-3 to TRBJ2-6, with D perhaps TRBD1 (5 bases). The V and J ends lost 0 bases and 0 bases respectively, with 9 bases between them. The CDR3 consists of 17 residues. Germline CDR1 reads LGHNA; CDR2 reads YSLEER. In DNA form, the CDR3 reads TGCGCCAGCAGCCAAGACGACAGAGGCTCTGGGGCCAACGTCCTGACTTTC. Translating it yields CASSQDDRGSGANVLTF.

The CDR3 loop reads CSVEIGTGPGNTIYF. The CDR3 region has the DNA TGCAGCGTTGAAATTGGGACAGGGCCTGGAAACACCATATATTTT. The rearrangement uses TRBV29-1 and TRBJ1-3; 9 nucleotides line up with TRBD1. The length of the CDR3 is 15 residues. Germline assignment: CDR1 SQVTM and CDR2 ANQGSEA. With 2 bases clipped from V and 2 bases from J, the junction kept 4 bases outside the gene matches.

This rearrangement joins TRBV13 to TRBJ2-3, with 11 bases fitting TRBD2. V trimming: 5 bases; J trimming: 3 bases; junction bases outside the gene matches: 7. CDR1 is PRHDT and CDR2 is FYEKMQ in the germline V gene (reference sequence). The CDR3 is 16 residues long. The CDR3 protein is CASSGVLAGDTDTQYF. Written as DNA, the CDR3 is TGTGCCAGCAGCGGGGTACTAGCGGGAGATACAGATACGCAGTATTTT.